A single sample is the source of the 2 T cell receptor beta chains below, sequenced in a study of cytomegalovirus exposure and HLA in healthy donors. The study ran its PCR with 60 Vbeta and 13 Jbeta primers. TCRdb's table, derived via immunoSEQ multiplex PCR, lists solely in-frame clones and lacks some. The sample contains roughly 110,000 clones, about 70% of which appear only once. Sequenced material: PBMCs. The receptor set was obtained from a boy aged 10-17 years in good health and CMV-seronegative.

The rearrangement links TRBV13 to TRBJ1-2; 7 nucleotides line up with TRBD1. V lost 4 bases to trimming and J lost 4 bases; unmatched junction nucleotides: 9. In germline, CDR1 is PRHDT, CDR2 FYEKMQ (reference sequence). This CDR3 contains 15 residues. The CDR3 nucleotides read TGTGCCAGCAGCTACGAGAGGGGGCTGGGCTATGGCTACACCTTC. Protein product: CASSYERGLGYGYTF.

This sequence joins TRBV11-3 and TRBJ2-7; 14 positions match TRBD2. Trimming at V came to 5 bases and at J to 6 bases, leaving 6 bases not matched to a gene. The germline CDR1 and CDR2 sequences are SGHNT and YENEEA. This CDR3 contains 15 residues. CDR3 DNA: TGTGCCAGCAGCCTTTATGGGACTAGCGGGAGCGAGCAGTACTTC. This encodes CASSLYGTSGSEQYF.